Presented here are 4 T cell receptor beta chains from one specimen sequenced in a study of T cells in Graves' hyperthyroidism and ophthalmopathy. The CDR3 regions of TCR beta were amplified from RNA transcripts. The study used the HTBI primer set for a first-round RT-PCR of the TCR CDR3. From the multiplex PCR reads, TCRdb called clonotypes with MiXCR, one entry per CDR3 protein. The sample has a few hundred thousand distinct CDR3 sequences, 46% seen once; the top ten hold approximately 8.2%. Sequencing input: peripheral blood or thyroid tissue (not recorded which). These receptors were taken from a woman under 30 with Graves' hyperthyroidism.

This clonotype has just a few counts. The rearrangement joins TRBV7-9 to TRBJ2-7; TRBD2 aligns across 9 bases. The germline CDR1 and CDR2 sequences are SEHNR and FQNEAQ (reference sequence). Trimming removed 4 bases from V and 6 bases from J; junction bases left unmatched: 1. CDR3 length: 12 amino acids. CDR3 nucleotides: TGTGCCAGCAGCTATAGCGGGAGCGAGCAGTACTTC. Its translation is CASSYSGSEQYF.

Remarks on this clonotype: No conserved phenylalanine or tryptophan ends this CDR3, so it is likely a read error. V usage is TRBV7-9 and J usage is TRBJ2-5; 11 nucleotides align to TRBD2. The CDR3 is made up of 16 amino acids. J lost 4 bases, V lost 5 bases, and 9 bases had no gene match. Germline V gives CDR1 SEHNR, CDR2 FQNEAQ (reference sequence). Written as DNA, the CDR3 is TGTGCCAGCAGCCCTCCCCGACTAGCGGGATTAGAGACCCAGTACCTC. It specifies CASSPPRLAGLETQYL.

This clonotype was seen at least ten times. J is TRBJ2-7 and V is TRBV10-3; D is unresolved. The length of the CDR3 is 14 residues. Trimming stripped 6 bases from V and 3 bases from J, with 15 bases between. Germline loops: CDR1 ENHRY, CDR2 SYGVKD. CDR3 loop: CAIRATGLRYEQYF. The CDR3, as DNA: TGTGCCATCAGGGCAACCGGGCTTCGCTACGAGCAGTACTTC.

The chain couples TRBV11-2 to TRBJ1-3; D possibly corresponds to TRBD1 (6 bases). The germline V gene encodes CDR1 SGHAT and CDR2 FQNNGV. The CDR3 runs 17 residues. V was cut by 0 bases and J by 0 bases, with 12 bases left in between. The chain's CDR3 is CASSLDWGQYSGNTIYF. In DNA form, the CDR3 reads TGTGCCAGCAGCTTAGACTGGGGGCAGTACTCTGGAAACACCATATATTTT.